This T cell receptor (beta chain) stems from a study of blood T cell repertoires in COVID-19. Generated by immunoSEQ multiplex PCR, the TCRdb table keeps only in-frame clones and is missing some. The sample lists a few hundred thousand clones; around 90% were seen once. Trimming took 5 bases from V and 6 from J; bases not matched to a gene: 6. The CDR3 has 14 amino acids. In germline, CDR1 is MNHEY, CDR2 SMNVEV (reference sequence). The V call is TRBV27, the J call TRBJ2-4; 8 nucleotides align to TRBD1. The origin of this receptor is a human donor in a cohort sampled during active COVID-19. The sequencing sample was made of peripheral blood. Here the CDR3 reads CASSPGQGGNIQYF. The CDR3 region has the DNA TGTGCCAGCAGTCCCGGACAGGGAGGAAACATTCAGTACTTC.